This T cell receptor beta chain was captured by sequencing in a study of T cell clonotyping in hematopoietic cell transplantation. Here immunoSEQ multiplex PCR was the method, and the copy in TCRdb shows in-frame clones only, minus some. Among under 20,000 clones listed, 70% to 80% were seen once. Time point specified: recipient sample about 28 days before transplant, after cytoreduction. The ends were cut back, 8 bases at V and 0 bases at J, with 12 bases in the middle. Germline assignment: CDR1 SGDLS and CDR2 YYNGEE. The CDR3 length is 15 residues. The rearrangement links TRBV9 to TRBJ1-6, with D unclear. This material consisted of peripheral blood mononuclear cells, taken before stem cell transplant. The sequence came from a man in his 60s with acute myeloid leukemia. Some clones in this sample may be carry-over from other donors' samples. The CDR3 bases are TGTGCCAGTGGACGAGGGAGCTCCTATAATTCACCCCTCCACTTT. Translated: CASGRGSSYNSPLHF. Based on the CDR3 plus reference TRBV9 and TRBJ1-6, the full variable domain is DSGVTQTPKHLITATGQRVTLRCSPRSGDLSVYWYQQSLDQGLQFLIQYYNGEERAKGNILERFSAQQFPDLHSELNLSSLELGDSALYFCASGRGSSYNSPLHFGNGTRLTVT.